This TCR beta chain was profiled in a study of T-cell reconstitution after alpha-beta-depleted transplantation in children. The sample holds many counts of this clonotype. Preparing the TCRbeta library involved the use of unique molecular identifiers. TCRdb called the PCR reads again in MiXCR, with one record for every CDR3 protein. The sample yields just under 550,000 distinct CDR3 sequences, about 18% seen once. The CDR3 covers 17 residues. V was trimmed by 1 base and J by 8 bases, leaving 21 bases between them. From germline, CDR1 is LGHNA and CDR2 YNFKEQ. The chain joins TRBV4-2 to TRBJ2-1; D is perhaps TRBD2 (5 bases). This clonotype was sampled from a human donor who donated a stem cell graft to a child with acute lymphoblastic leukemia. Sample: PBMCs from the stem cell graft donor, taken from the stem cell graft. CDR3 bases: TGTGCCAGCAGCCAAGGAGGCGGGTCTAGGCCTAAGTATGAGCAGTTCTTC. Translated: CASSQGGGSRPKYEQFF.